This is a list of T cell receptor beta chains from one sample in a study of T cells after yellow fever vaccination. TCRdb reprocessed the 5' RACE reads via MiXCR and lists one record per CDR3 protein. Among approximately 260,000 distinct CDR3 sequences, about an eighth were seen once, and the ten largest hold around 0.49%. Sample: CD4+ T cells sorted from PBMCs, taken 45 days after the yellow fever booster vaccination. The receptors stem from a man younger than 45 who received the YFV17D yellow fever vaccine. Each CDR3 is given with its conserved first and last residue. Each record gives: V gene, clone size, CDR3 protein. Some rows have no size entry. The others give once, few or many, or a class for an expanded clone.

>TRBV6-5|few
CASSYPRDWGSYNEQFF
>TRBV10-1|many
CASSVGLAGGGEQFF
>TRBV10-3|few
CAISSGLYNEQFF
>TRBV2|NA
CASMPGTGGNNEQFF
>TRBV6-2/TRBV6-3|few
CASSYHQDRTFSYEQYF
>TRBV10-3|many
CACTLAGGGEQYF
>TRBV18|few
CASSPPKARQAANEQFF
>TRBV5-1|few
CASSAGGNEQYF
>TRBV19|few
CATAGGGLSYEQYF
>TRBV29-1|NA
CSVERDSGRKTQYF
>TRBV4-3|NA
CASSQYLPDTQYF
>TRBV7-9|few
CASTIPAGDNTGELFF
>TRBV7-2|few
CASSFRPYTDTQYF
>TRBV27|few
CASTALGTVQETQYF
>TRBV7-3|many
CASSSGPGYTF
>TRBV20-1|NA
CSAQRQLLTMGLRNEQFF
>TRBV11-2|NA
CASSLGRARGTGANVLTF
>TRBV12-3/TRBV12-4|NA
CASSFMGDPWNEQYF
>TRBV20-1|many
CSATGTSGPNEQFF
>TRBV20-1|few
CSAKTYYNEQFF
>TRBV6-2/TRBV6-3|few
CASSGRMNTGELFF
>TRBV7-2|NA
CASSLALPGASSYNEQFF
>TRBV29-1|few
CSVFVGGTQYF
>TRBV4-3|NA
CASSQDGSGSVYEQYF
>TRBV9|NA
CASSVGAVQFNEQFF
>TRBV20-1|NA
CSASRGKGVAFF
>TRBV15|NA
CATSRGTSGNYEQYF
>TRBV11-2|NA
CASSPNLAGGPNEQFF
>TRBV5-1|NA
CASSLGDRGNIQYF
>TRBV7-2|NA
CASSSGTGVTDTQYF
>TRBV7-2|few
CASSFRTGSPSGVLGF
>TRBV6-1|NA
CASSQAGSVRNEQFF
>TRBV28|few
CASSLGGPTTDTQYF
>TRBV2|once
CASSLRDSTGELFF
>TRBV3-1|NA
CASSQGSQFDEQFF
>TRBV10-3|few
CAISESMKNYGYTF
>TRBV13|NA
CASSSAMGAGEQYF
>TRBV20-1|NA
CSVTRINQPQHF
>TRBV25-1|few
CASSELTGVTQYF
>TRBV2|NA
CASSEGRNNEKLFF
>TRBV7-2|NA
CASSLWLAGGADTQYF
>TRBV20-1|NA
CSARGLAGGPYNEQFF
>TRBV20-1|many
CSASPSGLPWGYEQFF
>TRBV20-1|few
CSAHDRATYNEQFF
>TRBV5-1|few
CASSLDPAGDNEQFF
>TRBV14|NA
CASSHWTGGTTGELFF
>TRBV20-1|many
CSARDWTSDTDTQYF
>TRBV20-1|NA
CSAGKTSRSTDTQYF